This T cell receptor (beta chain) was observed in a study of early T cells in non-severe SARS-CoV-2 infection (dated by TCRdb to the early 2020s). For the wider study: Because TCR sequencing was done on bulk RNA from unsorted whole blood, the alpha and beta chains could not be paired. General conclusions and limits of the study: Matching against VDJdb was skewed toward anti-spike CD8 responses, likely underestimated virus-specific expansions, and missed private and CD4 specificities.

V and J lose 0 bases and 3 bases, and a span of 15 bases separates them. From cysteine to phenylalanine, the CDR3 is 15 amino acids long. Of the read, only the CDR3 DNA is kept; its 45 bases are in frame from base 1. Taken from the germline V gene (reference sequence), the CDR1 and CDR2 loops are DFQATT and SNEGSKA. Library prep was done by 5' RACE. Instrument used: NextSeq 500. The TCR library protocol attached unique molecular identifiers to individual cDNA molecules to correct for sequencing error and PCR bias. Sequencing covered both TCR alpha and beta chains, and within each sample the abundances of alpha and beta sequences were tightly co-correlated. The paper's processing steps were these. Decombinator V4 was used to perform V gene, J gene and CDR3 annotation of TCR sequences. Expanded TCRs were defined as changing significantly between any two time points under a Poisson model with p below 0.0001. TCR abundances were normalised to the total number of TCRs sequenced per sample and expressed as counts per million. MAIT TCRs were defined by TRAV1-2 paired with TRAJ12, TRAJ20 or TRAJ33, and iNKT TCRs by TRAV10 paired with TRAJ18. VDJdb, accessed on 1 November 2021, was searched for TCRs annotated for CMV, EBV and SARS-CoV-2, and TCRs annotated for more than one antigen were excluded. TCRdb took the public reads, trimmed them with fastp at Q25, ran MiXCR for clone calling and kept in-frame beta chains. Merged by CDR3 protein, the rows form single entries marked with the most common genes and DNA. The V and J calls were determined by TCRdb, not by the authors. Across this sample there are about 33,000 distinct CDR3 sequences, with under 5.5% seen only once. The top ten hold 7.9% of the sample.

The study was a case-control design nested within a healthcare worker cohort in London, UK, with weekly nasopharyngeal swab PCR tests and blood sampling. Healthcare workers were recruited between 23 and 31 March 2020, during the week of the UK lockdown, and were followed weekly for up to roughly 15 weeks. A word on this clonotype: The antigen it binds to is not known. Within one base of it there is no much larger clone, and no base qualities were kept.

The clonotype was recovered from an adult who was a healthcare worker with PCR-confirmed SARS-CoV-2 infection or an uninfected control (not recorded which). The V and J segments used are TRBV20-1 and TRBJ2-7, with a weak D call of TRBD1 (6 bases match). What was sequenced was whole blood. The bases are TGCAGTGCTAGAGATAGGAGGACAGAGTTCTACGAGCAGTACTTC. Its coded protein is CSARDRRTEFYEQYF.